The rows below give T cell receptor beta chains drawn from one sample of a study of OX40 agonist ivuxolimab in advanced cancers. Generated by immunoSEQ multiplex PCR, the TCRdb table keeps only in-frame clones and is missing some. This sample has 90,000 or so clones, with around nine tenths found just once. The source material was CD4+ or CD8+ T cells sorted from blood, sampled in a trial of the OX40 agonist ivuxolimab. These receptors were obtained from an adult with an advanced solid tumor such as melanoma, head and neck, liver or kidney cancer. Both conserved end residues are part of each CDR3. Fields, in order: CDR3 length, J gene, D gene, clone size, V gene, CDR3 protein, CDR3 DNA. A D gene is named only where the DNA matches it firmly. Clone size appears in some rows only: once, few, many, or a class for an expanded clone.

length: 13
J: TRBJ2-3
D: -
size: -
V: TRBV30
CDR3: CAWSVSDSDTQYF
DNA: TGTGCCTGGAGTGTATCCGACTCGGATACGCAGTATTTT

length: 14
J: TRBJ2-7
D: TRBD2
size: -
V: TRBV27
CDR3: CASSFLAGEDEQYF
DNA: TGTGCCAGCAGTTTTTTAGCGGGAGAAGACGAGCAGTACTTC

length: 13
J: TRBJ2-7
D: -
size: -
V: TRBV10-3
CDR3: CAISSGLGYEQYF
DNA: TGTGCCATCAGTTCGGGACTCGGCTACGAGCAGTACTTC

length: 13
J: TRBJ2-2
D: -
size: -
V: TRBV7-3
CDR3: CASSRWNTGELFF
DNA: TGTGCCAGCAGCCGATGGAACACCGGGGAGCTGTTTTTT

length: 14
J: TRBJ2-4
D: TRBD1
size: once
V: TRBV28
CDR3: CASSPGGQAVIQYF
DNA: TGTGCCAGCAGTCCCGGGGGACAGGCGGTCATTCAGTACTTC

length: 14
J: TRBJ1-1
D: -
size: -
V: TRBV5-1
CDR3: CASSMDRLNTEAFF
DNA: TGCGCCAGCAGCATGGACAGACTGAACACTGAAGCTTTCTTT

length: 17
J: TRBJ2-4
D: -
size: -
V: TRBV27
CDR3: CASSLSTAALAKNIQYF
DNA: TGTGCCAGCAGTTTATCGACGGCGGCTCTAGCCAAAAACATTCAGTACTTC

length: 15
J: TRBJ2-5
D: TRBD1
size: -
V: TRBV5-1
CDR3: CASSLGTGVVGTQYF
DNA: TGCGCCAGCAGCTTGGGAACAGGGGTCGTGGGTACCCAGTACTTC

length: 14
J: TRBJ2-2
D: -
size: few
V: TRBV5-1
CDR3: CASRSYLGAGELFF
DNA: TGCGCCAGCAGAAGTTACCTAGGAGCCGGGGAGCTGTTTTTT

length: 16
J: TRBJ2-4
D: -
size: -
V: TRBV10-2
CDR3: CASSERDGLAKNIQYF
DNA: TGCGCCAGCAGTGAGAGGGACGGACTTGCCAAAAACATTCAGTACTTC

length: 16
J: TRBJ2-2
D: -
size: -
V: TRBV5-1
CDR3: CASSLGRGADTGELFF
DNA: TGCGCCAGCAGCTTGGGAAGGGGGGCGGACACCGGGGAGCTGTTTTTT

length: 12
J: TRBJ1-2
D: -
size: once
V: TRBV19
CDR3: CASSIANYGYTF
DNA: TGTGCCAGTAGTATAGCGAACTATGGCTACACCTTC

length: 13
J: TRBJ2-2
D: TRBD2
size: -
V: TRBV13
CDR3: CASTLGGSGELFF
DNA: TGTGCCAGCACCTTGGGGGGGTCCGGGGAGCTGTTTTTT

length: 15
J: TRBJ1-4
D: -
size: few
V: TRBV30
CDR3: CAWSVALSTNEKLFF
DNA: TGTGCCTGGAGTGTAGCGTTGTCAACTAATGAAAAACTGTTTTTT

length: 13
J: TRBJ1-2
D: TRBD1
size: -
V: TRBV6-5
CDR3: CASRLLQGAGYTF
DNA: TGTGCCAGCAGGCTCTTACAGGGGGCTGGCTACACCTTC

length: 13
J: TRBJ1-1
D: -
size: -
V: TRBV30
CDR3: CAWSSVGLIKAFF
DNA: TGTGCCTGGAGCAGTGTAGGGCTGATTAAAGCTTTCTTT

length: 12
J: TRBJ1-2
D: -
size: few
V: TRBV28
CDR3: CASSDLNYGYTF
DNA: TGTGCCAGCAGTGACCTTAACTATGGCTACACCTTC

length: 14
J: TRBJ2-2
D: -
size: -
V: TRBV9
CDR3: CASSARSNTGELFF
DNA: TGTGCCAGCAGCGCGCGGTCGAACACCGGGGAGCTGTTTTTT

length: 16
J: TRBJ2-7
D: -
size: once
V: TRBV11-2
CDR3: CASSFPGYPRDYEQYF
DNA: TGTGCCAGCAGCTTCCCGGGGTACCCGAGGGACTACGAGCAGTACTTC

length: 14
J: TRBJ1-5
D: TRBD1
size: -
V: TRBV28
CDR3: CASSQGQQIQPQHF
DNA: TGTGCCAGCAGCCAGGGACAGCAAATACAGCCCCAGCATTTT

length: 15
J: TRBJ2-7
D: TRBD2
size: -
V: TRBV7-2
CDR3: CASSLGLAGDYEQYF
DNA: TGTGCCAGCAGCTTAGGTCTAGCGGGAGATTACGAGCAGTACTTC

length: 16
J: TRBJ1-5
D: -
size: -
V: TRBV10-3
CDR3: CAISRDGQYSNQPQHF
DNA: TGTGCCATCAGCCGGGACGGACAATATAGCAATCAGCCCCAGCATTTT

length: 11
J: TRBJ1-1
D: -
size: once
V: TRBV2
CDR3: CASTYRVEAFF
DNA: TGTGCCAGCACCTATCGGGTTGAAGCTTTCTTT

length: 14
J: TRBJ1-1
D: -
size: -
V: TRBV28
CDR3: CASSLYRDITEAFF
DNA: TGTGCCAGCAGTTTATATCGGGATATCACTGAAGCTTTCTTT

length: 14
J: TRBJ2-3
D: TRBD2
size: once
V: TRBV19
CDR3: CASSTSGSTDTQYF
DNA: TGTGCCAGTAGTACTAGCGGGAGCACAGATACGCAGTATTTT

length: 16
J: TRBJ2-1
D: TRBD2
size: -
V: TRBV10-3
CDR3: CAISVSPSGGGNEQFF
DNA: TGTGCCATCAGTGTTTCTCCTAGCGGGGGGGGCAATGAGCAGTTCTTC

length: 14
J: TRBJ2-2
D: -
size: -
V: TRBV27
CDR3: CASSSQHGTGELFF
DNA: TGTGCCAGCAGTTCACAACACGGCACCGGGGAGCTGTTTTTT

length: 16
J: TRBJ2-7
D: TRBD1
size: -
V: TRBV5-1
CDR3: CASRQYDRDRGHEQYF
DNA: TGCGCCAGCAGGCAATATGACCGGGACAGGGGTCACGAGCAGTACTTC

length: 17
J: TRBJ2-4
D: TRBD1
size: -
V: TRBV5-4
CDR3: CASSQTGTGQAKNIQYF
DNA: TGTGCCAGCAGCCAAACCGGGACAGGGCAAGCCAAAAACATTCAGTACTTC

length: 11
J: TRBJ2-1
D: -
size: -
V: TRBV10-3
CDR3: CAIRGVNEQFF
DNA: TGTGCCATCAGGGGGGTGAATGAGCAGTTCTTC

length: 14
J: TRBJ2-2
D: -
size: -
V: TRBV18
CDR3: CASSPTSNTGELFF
DNA: TGTGCCAGCTCACCGACCTCCAACACCGGGGAGCTGTTTTTT

length: 23
J: TRBJ2-2
D: TRBD2
size: -
V: TRBV5-1
CDR3: CASKASSFPPRPSGFANTGELFF
DNA: TGCGCCAGCAAGGCCAGCAGCTTCCCCCCACGTCCTAGCGGGTTCGCGAACACCGGGGAGCTGTTTTTT

length: 14
J: TRBJ1-3
D: -
size: -
V: TRBV10-2
CDR3: CASSENSSGNTIYF
DNA: TGCGCCAGCAGTGAAAACAGCTCTGGAAACACCATATATTTT

length: 11
J: TRBJ1-2
D: TRBD1
size: -
V: TRBV20-1
CDR3: CSASGQGGYTF
DNA: TGCAGTGCCTCCGGACAGGGCGGCTACACCTTC

length: 15
J: TRBJ1-2
D: -
size: -
V: TRBV19
CDR3: CASSTLDEPQTGYTF
DNA: TGTGCCAGTAGTACTTTGGACGAGCCACAGACAGGCTACACCTTC

length: 13
J: TRBJ2-7
D: TRBD2
size: -
V: TRBV29-1
CDR3: CSVATSGSHEQYF
DNA: TGCAGCGTTGCGACTAGCGGGAGCCACGAGCAGTACTTC

length: 17
J: TRBJ2-7
D: -
size: -
V: TRBV2
CDR3: CASSNSDSGRFSYEQYF
DNA: TGTGCCAGCAGTAACAGCGATAGTGGCAGGTTCTCCTACGAGCAGTACTTC

length: 16
J: TRBJ2-3
D: -
size: -
V: TRBV4-2
CDR3: CASSQDLLVETDTQYF
DNA: TGTGCCAGCAGCCAAGATTTACTAGTAGAGACAGATACGCAGTATTTT

length: 12
J: TRBJ1-2
D: -
size: -
V: TRBV29-1
CDR3: CSAQTAAYGYTF
DNA: TGCAGCGCACAGACGGCCGCCTATGGCTACACCTTC